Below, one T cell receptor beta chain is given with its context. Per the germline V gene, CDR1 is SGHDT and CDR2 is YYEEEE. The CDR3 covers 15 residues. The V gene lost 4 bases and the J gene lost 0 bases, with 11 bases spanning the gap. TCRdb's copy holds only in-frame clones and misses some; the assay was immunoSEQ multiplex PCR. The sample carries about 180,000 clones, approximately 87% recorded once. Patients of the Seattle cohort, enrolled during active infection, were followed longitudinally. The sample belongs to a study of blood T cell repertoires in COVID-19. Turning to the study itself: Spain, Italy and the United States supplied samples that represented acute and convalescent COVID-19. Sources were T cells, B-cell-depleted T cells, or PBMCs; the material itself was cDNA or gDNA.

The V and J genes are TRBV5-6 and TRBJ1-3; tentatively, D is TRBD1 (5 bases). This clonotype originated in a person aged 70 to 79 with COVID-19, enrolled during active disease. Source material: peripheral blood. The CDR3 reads CASSRQLISGNTIYF. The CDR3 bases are TGTGCCAGCAGCAGACAGCTGATCTCTGGAAACACCATATATTTT. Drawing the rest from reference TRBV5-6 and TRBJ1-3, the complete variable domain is DAGVTQSPTHLIKTRGQQVTLRCSPKSGHDTVSWYQQALGQGPQFIFQYYEEEERQRGNFPDRFSGHQFPNYSSELNVNALLLGDSALYLCASSRQLISGNTIYFGEGSWLTVV.